This entry lists 17 T cell receptor beta chains sequenced from one sample in a study of blood T cell repertoires in COVID-19. Libraries were prepared by immunoSEQ multiplex PCR; TCRdb keeps only in-frame clonotypes and omits some of them. Of approximately 260,000 clones listed, roughly 89% are singletons. Sequencing was carried out using peripheral blood. All receptors derive from a woman aged 55 to 70 with COVID-19, enrolled during active disease.

The chain employs TRBV6-2 or TRBV6-3 and TRBJ1-2; D uncertain. The CDR3 has 14 amino acids. The ends were cut back, 0 bases at V and 4 bases at J, with 9 bases in the middle. The V gene's germline CDR1 is MNHEY and CDR2 SVGEGT. The CDR3 DNA is TGTGCCAGCAGTTACTCGGGCCAGACCTATGGCTACACCTTC. Translation: CASSYSGQTYGYTF.

This chain connects TRBV4-2 to TRBJ1-3; D uncertain. The germline V and J ends were trimmed by 2 bases and 1 base, with 6 bases remaining between them. This CDR3 spans 14 amino acids. Germline CDR1 LGHNA, CDR2 YNFKEQ. The CDR3: CASSQPGSGNTIYF. The CDR3 DNA follows: TGTGCCAGCAGCCAACCGGGTTCTGGAAACACCATATATTTT.

The V call is TRBV6-2 or TRBV6-3, the J call TRBJ1-1, with D maybe TRBD1 (5 bases). The germline V and J ends were trimmed by 3 bases and 7 bases, with 15 bases remaining between them. CDR1 is MNHEY, CDR2 SVGEGT, per germline. This CDR3 contains 14 residues. CDR3 region: CASSYGPGGFEAFF. The CDR3 nucleotides read TGTGCCAGCAGTTATGGTCCGGGGGGTTTTGAAGCTTTCTTT.

This chain uses TRBV5-4 with TRBJ1-2; D is uncertain. The CDR3 extends over 13 amino acids. The germline gives CDR1 SGHNT, CDR2 YYREEE (reference sequence). The V gene lost 4 bases and the J gene lost 4 bases, with 11 bases spanning the gap. CDR3 sequence: CASSPEGGYGYTF. The CDR3 DNA reads TGTGCCAGCAGCCCCGAGGGAGGCTATGGCTACACCTTC.

This clone was counted a single time. The V and J genes are TRBV2 and TRBJ2-3; 7 nucleotides line up with TRBD2. CDR1 and CDR2 (germline): SNHLY, FYNNEI. Unmatched junction bases numbered 3, after V lost 8 bases and J lost 1 base. This CDR3 contains 13 residues. CDR3 amino acids: CASQRGGTDTQYF. The CDR3 DNA reads TGTGCCAGCCAACGGGGGGGCACAGATACGCAGTATTTT.

The chain recombines TRBV5-6 with TRBJ2-5; tentative D call: TRBD2 (7 bases). Germline CDR1 SGHDT, CDR2 YYEEEE. The CDR3 runs 14 residues. Trimming cost V 4 bases and J 3 bases, with 13 bases left between them. The CDR3 DNA reads TGTGCCAGCAGCCCGACGGGGGGCGAAGAGACCCAGTACTTC. The encoded protein is CASSPTGGEETQYF.

The CDR3 sequence is CASSLFSGRVNNEQFF. CDR3 DNA: TGTGCCAGCAGCTTATTTTCTGGGCGAGTTAACAATGAGCAGTTCTTC. The V gene is TRBV11-2, the J gene TRBJ2-1, with unresolved D. Deletions cut 2 bases from V and 5 bases from J, with 16 bases between. The CDR3 totals 16 residues. Per the germline V gene, CDR1 is SGHAT and CDR2 is FQNNGV.

The chain recombines TRBV9 with TRBJ1-6, with TRBD1 identical over 7 bases. The germline gives CDR1 SGDLS, CDR2 YYNGEE. The CDR3 extends over 15 amino acids. V was pared by 0 bases and J by 8 bases, with 5 bases of the junction left unmatched. CDR3 loop: CASSVVGDSYSPLHF. The CDR3 bases are TGTGCCAGCAGCGTAGTAGGGGACAGCTATTCACCCCTCCACTTT.

The rearrangement links TRBV3-1 (or the pseudogene TRBV3-2) to TRBJ2-3; 9 bases agree with TRBD2. Trimming cost V 2 bases and J 0 bases; bases outside gene matches: 9. Germline V CDR1 and CDR2: LGHDT, YNNKEL (reference sequence). The CDR3 has 18 residues. Written as DNA, the CDR3 is TGTGCCAGCAGCCAAAGGGTCTCGGCGGGGGGGAGCACAGATACGCAGTATTTT. Protein sequence: CASSQRVSAGGSTDTQYF.

The V and J genes are TRBV11-3 and TRBJ2-1, with D possibly matching TRBD2 (5 bases). CDR1 SGHNT and CDR2 YENEEA come from the germline V gene. Between the trimmed V and J ends, which lost 4 bases and 12 bases, there was a span of 16 bases. The CDR3 extends over 13 amino acids. The CDR3 loop is CASSYTWGDVQFF. CDR3 in DNA: TGTGCCAGCAGCTACACTTGGGGAGATGTGCAGTTCTTC.

The V gene is TRBV7-9, the J gene TRBJ1-6, with D hard to call. Trimming took off 0 bases at V and 9 bases at J, with 6 bases between the two ends. CDR1 is SEHNR and CDR2 is FQNEAQ in the germline V gene (reference sequence). This CDR3 is built from 13 residues. The DNA for the CDR3 is TGTGCCAGCAGCTTAGCGGAGGGTTCACCCCTCCACTTT. It yields the protein CASSLAEGSPLHF.

This sequence joins TRBV19 and TRBJ1-1; 10 positions agree with TRBD1. CDR1 is LNHDA and CDR2 is SQIVND in the germline V gene (reference sequence). The CDR3 extends over 13 amino acids. Losses at the gene ends were 6 bases for V and 3 bases for J; bases not matched to a gene: 1. Here the CDR3 DNA reads TGTGCCAGTAGGGACAGGGGGGACACTGAAGCTTTCTTT. As protein: CASRDRGDTEAFF. The variable domain in full, with the rest retrieved from reference TRBV19 and TRBJ1-1, is DGGITQSPKYLFRKEGQNVTLSCEQNLNHDAMYWYRQDPGQGLRLIYYSQIVNDFQKGDIAEGYSVSREKKESFPLTVTSAQKNPTAFYLCASRDRGDTEAFFGQGTRLTVV.

This rearrangement joins TRBV10-3 to TRBJ1-3; 7 positions match TRBD1. Trimming removed 11 bases from V and 0 bases from J; junction bases left unmatched: 10. The CDR3 is made up of 15 amino acids. The germline gives CDR1 ENHRY, CDR2 SYGVKD. In nucleotides, the CDR3 is TGTGCCGTACGGGACAGACCAGACTCTGGAAACACCATATATTTT. Protein sequence: CAVRDRPDSGNTIYF.

The chain has TRBV5-8 and TRBJ2-1; 8 bases are a match to TRBD2. The germline gives CDR1 SGHTS, CDR2 YDEGEE. The length of the CDR3 is 14 residues. V lost 2 bases and J lost 5; bases outside the gene matches: 3. The DNA for the CDR3 is TGTGCCAGCAGCTTAGGGCGGGGGGACAATGAGCAGTTCTTC. Translating gives CASSLGRGDNEQFF. The full variable domain, its missing parts supplied by reference TRBV5-8 and TRBJ2-1, is EAGVTQSPTHLIKTRGQQATLRCSPISGHTSVYWYQQALGLGLQFLLWYDEGEERNRGNFPPRFSGRQFPNYSSELNVNALELEDSALYLCASSLGRGDNEQFFGPGTRLTVL.

The rearrangement uses TRBV28 and TRBJ2-6; the D is unclear. Germline-derived CDR1 and CDR2 are MDHEN and SYDVKM. The CDR3 consists of 14 residues. V was shortened by 10 bases and J by 0 bases, with 10 bases between the two germline ends. CDR3 coding DNA: TGTGCCACCTTAAGGAGCTCTGGGGCCAACGTCCTGACTTTC. It codes for CATLRSSGANVLTF.

The chain combines TRBV6-1 with TRBJ1-2; unclear D gene. CDR1 MNHNS and CDR2 SASEGT come from the germline V gene. V gave up 1 base and J gave up 1 base, with 13 bases separating them. This CDR3 comprises 16 residues. CDR3 sequence (DNA): TGTGCCAGCAGTGAAGGAGGGCGGAGAATTAACTATGGCTACACCTTC. Its protein product is CASSEGGRRINYGYTF.

The chain recombines TRBV9 with TRBJ2-3; possible D gene TRBD2, 5 bases. The length of the CDR3 is 12 residues. The V end was cut by 0 bases, the J end by 7 bases, with 6 bases between. Germline CDR1 and CDR2: SGDLS and YYNGEE. CDR3 DNA: TGTGCCAGCAGCGTAGGAGGGAATACGCAGTATTTT. Translation gives CASSVGGNTQYF.